The 14 T cell receptor beta chains below were found in one sample sequenced in a study of early T cells in non-severe SARS-CoV-2 infection. TCRdb fed the 5' RACE reads into MiXCR, producing one record per CDR3 protein. The data show approximately 69,000 distinct CDR3 sequences, about 10% seen once. The source was whole blood, collected at baseline. The receptors were sampled from an adult who was a healthcare worker with PCR-confirmed SARS-CoV-2 infection or an uninfected control (not recorded which).

This clonotype appeared a few times. The V gene is TRBV29-1, the J gene TRBJ2-7; TRBD2 matches at 14 bases. This CDR3 has 15 amino acids. Germline V gene data show CDR1 as SQVTM and CDR2 as ANQGSEA. The ends lost 3 bases at V and 6 bases at J; junction bases unmatched: 7. CDR3 nucleotides: TGCAGCGTTGAGGGACTAGCGGGAGTTCCGGCCGAGCAGTACTTC. Translating it yields CSVEGLAGVPAEQYF.

The J gene is TRBJ2-2, the V gene TRBV4-1; 10 nucleotides line up with TRBD1. From germline, CDR1 is MGHRA and CDR2 YSYEKL. The CDR3 is made up of 19 amino acids. J was trimmed by 7 bases and V by 4 bases; bases with no gene match: 18. The CDR3 reads CASSPRTGGNGLGLGELFF. The CDR3 nucleotides are TGCGCCAGCAGCCCTCGGACAGGGGGGAATGGACTTGGGCTCGGGGAGCTGTTTTTT.

The V gene is TRBV5-1, the J gene TRBJ2-1; 9 bases agree with TRBD2. The CDR3 runs to 16 residues. After removal of 4 bases from V and 0 bases from J, the junction contained 5 bases not matched to a gene. CDR1 and CDR2 (germline): SGHRS, YFSETQ. The DNA for the CDR3 is TGCGCCAGCAGCCCCCTAGCGGGATTCTCCTACAATGAGCAGTTCTTC. Translating gives CASSPLAGFSYNEQFF.

This rearrangement joins TRBV29-1 to TRBJ1-1; D is ambiguous. Trimming left V 6 bases short and J 7 bases short, with 9 bases between. CDR3 length equals 10 residues. Germline V gene data show CDR1 as SQVTM and CDR2 as ANQGSEA. CDR3 protein: CSVADIEAFF. The DNA of the CDR3 is TGCAGCGTCGCAGACATTGAAGCTTTCTTT.

At least ten counts were recorded for this clonotype. This CDR3 is CASSLDPAGGPEQFF. CDR3 coding DNA: TGCGCCAGCAGCTTGGATCCAGCGGGGGGGCCCGAGCAGTTCTTC. The chain links TRBV5-1 to TRBJ2-1; 10 positions agree with TRBD2. In germline, CDR1 is SGHRS, CDR2 YFSETQ. This CDR3 spans 15 amino acids. After removal of 0 bases from V and 10 bases from J, the junction contained 7 bases not matched to a gene.

This clonotype has more than one count but fewer than ten. This rearrangement joins TRBV18 to TRBJ2-1; TRBD1 agrees at 10 bases. The CDR3 covers 14 residues. CDR1 is KGHSH, CDR2 LQKENI, per germline. V shed 1 base, J shed 10 bases, and the junction held 4 bases outside the gene matches. CDR3 in amino acids: CASSPRDRGTEQFF. Written as DNA, the CDR3 is TGTGCCAGCTCACCACGGGACAGGGGAACCGAGCAGTTCTTC.

This clonotype was observed a few times. The J gene is TRBJ1-1, the V gene TRBV2; D call uncertain. Deletions cut 3 bases from V and 1 base from J, with 9 bases between. Germline assignment: CDR1 SNHLY and CDR2 FYNNEI. There are 14 residues in the CDR3. The CDR3 nucleotides are TGTGCCAGCAGTGAGTTGTCAGCGAACACTGAAGCTTTCTTT. This codes for CASSELSANTEAFF.

Note on this clonotype: At one end the junction does not follow the germline gene, possibly because of a read error. The V and J genes are TRBV20-1 and TRBJ1-1; D is perhaps TRBD1 (5 bases). The length of the CDR3 is 12 residues. CDR1 and CDR2 (germline): DFQATT, SNEGSKA (reference sequence). The DNA of the CDR3 is TGCAGTGCTAGGGGACGGAGAGGTGAAGTTTTCTTT. Protein sequence: CSARGRRGEVFF.

This clonotype turned up a few times. CDR3 sequence reads: CSVEGEDRSPSSYNEQFF. The CDR3 nucleotides are TGCAGCGTTGAGGGCGAGGACAGAAGTCCTAGCTCCTACAATGAGCAGTTCTTC. This sequence joins TRBV29-1 and TRBJ2-1; TRBD1 is a possible D gene (6 bases). The CDR3 totals 18 residues. Trimming stripped 3 bases from V and 0 bases from J, with 21 bases between. CDR1 is SQVTM and CDR2 is ANQGSEA in the germline V gene.

In its sample, this clonotype is medium-sized. The genes are TRBV30 and TRBJ1-1; D is undetermined. CDR3 length: 12 residues. Germline CDR1 and CDR2: GTSNPN and SVGIG (reference sequence). The ends were cut back, 0 bases at V and 11 bases at J, with 13 bases in the middle. CDR3 loop: CAWSVPVTYAFF. The CDR3 DNA is TGTGCCTGGAGTGTACCTGTGACTTATGCTTTCTTT.

This clonotype was observed a handful of times. This chain joins TRBV5-4 and TRBJ2-2; 8 bases are shared with TRBD2. The CDR3 length is 16 residues. The V gene's germline CDR1 is SGHNT and CDR2 YYREEE (reference sequence). Germline trimming cut 5 bases from V and 6 bases from J; bases unmatched to any gene: 12. For the CDR3, the DNA is TGTGCCAGCAGTCGGGGGTCAGCGGGAGTTGCCGGGGAGCTGTTTTTT. It translates to CASSRGSAGVAGELFF.

This clonotype has only a few counts. This sequence joins TRBV7-2 and TRBJ1-6; no definite D call. Germline V lookup: CDR1 SGHTA, CDR2 FQGNSA. Trimming left V 6 bases short and J 9 bases short, with 12 bases between. The CDR3 is 13 residues long. The CDR3 DNA reads as TGTGCCAGCAGTTCGCGGGTGGCTTCACCCCTCCACTTT. The encoded protein is CASSSRVASPLHF. The full variable domain, in which reference TRBV7-2 and TRBJ1-6 provide the parts outside the CDR3, is GAGVSQSPSNKVTEKGKDVELRCDPISGHTALYWYRQSLGQGLEFLIYFQGNSAPDKSGLPSDRFSAERTGGSVSTLTIQRTQQEDSAVYLCASSSRVASPLHFGNGTRLTVT.

There are a few counts of this clonotype. The chain carries TRBV20-1 and TRBJ1-1; a weak D match, TRBD1 (6 bases). The CDR3 totals 13 residues. Between the trimmed V and J ends, which lost 5 bases and 4 bases, there was a span of 14 bases. CDR1 and CDR2 (germline): DFQATT, SNEGSKA (reference sequence). The CDR3 protein is CSAPGGVVTEAFF. The CDR3 coding sequence is TGCAGTGCTCCCGGGGGCGTTGTCACTGAAGCTTTCTTT.

This clonotype was observed a handful of times. The CDR3 region has the DNA TGCGCCAGCAGTGAGGGGACAGCAGAAGCTTTCTTT. This gives the protein CASSEGTAEAFF. This chain connects TRBV10-2 to TRBJ1-1; 7 positions match TRBD1. The CDR3 contains 12 residues. Germline CDR1 WSHSY, CDR2 SAAADI. The junction had 2 bases not matched to a gene; V was cut back by 2 bases and J by 8 bases.